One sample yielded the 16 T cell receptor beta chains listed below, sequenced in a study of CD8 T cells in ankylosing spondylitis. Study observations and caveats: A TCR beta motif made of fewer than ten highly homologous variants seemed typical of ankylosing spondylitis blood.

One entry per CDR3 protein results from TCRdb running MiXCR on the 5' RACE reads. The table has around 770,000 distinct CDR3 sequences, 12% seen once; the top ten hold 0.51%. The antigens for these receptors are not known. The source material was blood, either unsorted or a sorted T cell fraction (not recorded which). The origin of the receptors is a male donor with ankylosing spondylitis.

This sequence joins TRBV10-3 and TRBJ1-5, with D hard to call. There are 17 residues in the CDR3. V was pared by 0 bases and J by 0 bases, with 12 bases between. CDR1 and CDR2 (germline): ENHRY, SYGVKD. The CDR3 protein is CAISESRFGNSNQPQHF. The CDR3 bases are TGTGCCATCAGTGAGTCTAGGTTCGGAAATAGCAATCAGCCCCAGCATTTT.

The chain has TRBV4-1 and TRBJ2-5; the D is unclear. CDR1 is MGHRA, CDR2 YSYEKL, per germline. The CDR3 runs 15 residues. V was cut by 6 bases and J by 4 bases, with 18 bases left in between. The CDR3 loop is CASRIGVLNVETQYF. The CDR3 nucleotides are TGCGCCAGCAGGATAGGCGTTCTTAATGTAGAGACCCAGTACTTC.

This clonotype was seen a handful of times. This chain's CDR3 is CASSFSSMGGELFF. In nucleotides, the CDR3 is TGCGCCAGCAGCTTCTCTAGCATGGGCGGGGAGCTGTTTTTT. V is TRBV5-1 and J is TRBJ2-2; maybe TRBD2 (5 bases). This CDR3 is built from 14 residues. With 2 bases removed from V and 7 bases from J, the gap between germline ends came to 12 bases. The germline gives CDR1 SGHRS, CDR2 YFSETQ.

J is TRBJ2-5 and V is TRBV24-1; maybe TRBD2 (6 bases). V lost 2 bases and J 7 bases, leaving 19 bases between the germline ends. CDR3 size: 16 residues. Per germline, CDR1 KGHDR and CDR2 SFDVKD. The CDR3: CATSDSLWTPEGTQYF. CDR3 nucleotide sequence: TGTGCCACCAGTGATTCTCTCTGGACTCCGGAGGGGACCCAGTACTTC.

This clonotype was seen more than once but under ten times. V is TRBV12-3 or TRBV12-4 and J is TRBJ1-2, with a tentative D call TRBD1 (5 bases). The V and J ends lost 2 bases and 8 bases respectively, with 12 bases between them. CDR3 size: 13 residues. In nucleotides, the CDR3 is TGTGCCAGCAGTTTATCAGGGTATGGGGGCTACACCTTC. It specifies CASSLSGYGGYTF.

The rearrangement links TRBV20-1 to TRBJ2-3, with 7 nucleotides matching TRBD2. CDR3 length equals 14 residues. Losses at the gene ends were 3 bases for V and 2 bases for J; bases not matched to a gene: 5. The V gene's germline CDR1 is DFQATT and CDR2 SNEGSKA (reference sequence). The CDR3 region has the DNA TGCAGTGCTAGGGTTACTAGCGCCACAGATACGCAGTATTTT. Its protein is CSARVTSATDTQYF.

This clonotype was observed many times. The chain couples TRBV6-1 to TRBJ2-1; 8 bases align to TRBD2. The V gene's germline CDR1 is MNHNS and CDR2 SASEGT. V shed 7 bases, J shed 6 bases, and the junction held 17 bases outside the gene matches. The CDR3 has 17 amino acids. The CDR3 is CASTLRGGRVLVNEQFF. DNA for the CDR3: TGTGCCAGCACCCTACGGGGGGGTAGGGTCTTGGTCAATGAGCAGTTCTTC.

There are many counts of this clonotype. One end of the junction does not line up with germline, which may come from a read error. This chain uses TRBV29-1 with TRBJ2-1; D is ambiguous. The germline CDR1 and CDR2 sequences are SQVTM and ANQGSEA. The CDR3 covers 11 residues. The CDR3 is CSVASYSEQFF. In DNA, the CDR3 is TGCAGCGTTGCCTCTTACAGTGAGCAGTTCTTC.

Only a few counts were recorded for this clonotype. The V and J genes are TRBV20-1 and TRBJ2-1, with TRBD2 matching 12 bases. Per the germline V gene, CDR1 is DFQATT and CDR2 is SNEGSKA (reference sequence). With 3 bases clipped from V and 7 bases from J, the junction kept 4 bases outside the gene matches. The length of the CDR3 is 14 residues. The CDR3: CSASRTSGNNEQFF. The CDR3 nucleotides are TGCAGTGCTAGTAGGACTAGCGGGAATAATGAGCAGTTCTTC.

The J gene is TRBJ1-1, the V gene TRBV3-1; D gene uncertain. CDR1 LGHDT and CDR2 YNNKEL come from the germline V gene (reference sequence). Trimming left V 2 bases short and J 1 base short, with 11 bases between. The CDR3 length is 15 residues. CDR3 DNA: TGTGCCAGCAGCCAAACGCGGGCTAGGAACACTGAAGCTTTCTTT. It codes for CASSQTRARNTEAFF.

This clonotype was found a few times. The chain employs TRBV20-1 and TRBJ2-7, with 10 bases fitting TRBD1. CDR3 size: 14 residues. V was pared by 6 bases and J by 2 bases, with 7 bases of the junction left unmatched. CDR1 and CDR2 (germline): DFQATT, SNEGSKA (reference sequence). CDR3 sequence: CSADAGTGAYEQYF. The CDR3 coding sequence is TGCAGTGCCGATGCCGGGACAGGGGCCTACGAGCAGTACTTC.

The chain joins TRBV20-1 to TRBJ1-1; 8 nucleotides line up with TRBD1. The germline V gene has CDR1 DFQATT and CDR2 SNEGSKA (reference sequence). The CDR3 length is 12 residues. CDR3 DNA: TGCAGGGGGGGACAGGCGGACACTGAAGCTTTCTTT. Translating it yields CRGGQADTEAFF.

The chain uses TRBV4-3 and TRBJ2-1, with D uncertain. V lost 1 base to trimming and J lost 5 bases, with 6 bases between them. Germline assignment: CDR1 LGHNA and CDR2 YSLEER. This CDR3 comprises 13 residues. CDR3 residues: CASSQALNNEQFF. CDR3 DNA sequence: TGCGCCAGCAGCCAAGCCTTAAACAATGAGCAGTTCTTC.

In DNA, the CDR3 is TGTGCCAGCAGCTTGGGGCGAGGGCTGCGGCTAGCGGGAGTGAAAGATACGCAGTATTTT. Amino acid sequence: CASSLGRGLRLAGVKDTQYF. V usage is TRBV12-3 or TRBV12-4 and J usage is TRBJ2-3; 10 positions agree with TRBD2. The CDR3 length is 20 residues. V was clipped by 6 bases and J by 5 bases; unmatched bases: 23.

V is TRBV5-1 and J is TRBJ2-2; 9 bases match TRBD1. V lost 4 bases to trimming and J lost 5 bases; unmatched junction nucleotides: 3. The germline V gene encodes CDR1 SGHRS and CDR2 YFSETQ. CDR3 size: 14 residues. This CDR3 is CASSRDRETGELFF. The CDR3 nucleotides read TGCGCCAGCAGCAGGGACAGGGAGACCGGGGAGCTGTTTTTT.

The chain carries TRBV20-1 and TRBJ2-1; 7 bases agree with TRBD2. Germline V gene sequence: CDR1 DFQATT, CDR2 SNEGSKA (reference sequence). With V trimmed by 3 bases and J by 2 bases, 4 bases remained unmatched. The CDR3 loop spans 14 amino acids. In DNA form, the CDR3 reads TGCAGTGCTAGCTGGCTAGCGGCCTACAATGAGCAGTTCTTC. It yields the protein CSASWLAAYNEQFF.